These 27 T cell receptor beta chains originate from one sample sequenced in a study of cytomegalovirus exposure and HLA in healthy donors. 13 Jbeta primers and 60 Vbeta primers were used for the PCR. Here immunoSEQ multiplex PCR was the method, and the copy in TCRdb shows in-frame clones only, minus some. The table records 130,000 to 150,000 clones, 78% of them present only once. Sequencing was done on a sample of PBMCs. The receptors were sampled from a woman younger than 35 in good health and CMV-seropositive.

This clone was detected only a few times. The rearrangement links TRBV4-3 to TRBJ2-7; 7 bases are a match to TRBD1. Germline CDR1 and CDR2: LGHNA and YSLEER. This CDR3 spans 15 amino acids. V shed 3 bases and J 5 bases; nucleotides not matched to a gene: 10. In DNA form, the CDR3 reads TGCGCCAGCAGCCAGTCTGAGACAGGGATAAACGAGCAGTACTTC. Translation: CASSQSETGINEQYF.

This clone was seen a single time. The V gene is TRBV19, the J gene TRBJ1-5; 10 nucleotides align to TRBD1. The ends lost 6 bases at V and 2 bases at J; junction bases unmatched: 1. The CDR3 has 14 residues. Germline CDR1 is LNHDA and CDR2 is SQIVND (reference sequence). The CDR3, as DNA: TGTGCCAGTAGCGGACAGGGGGGCAATCAGCCCCAGCATTTT. Amino acid sequence: CASSGQGGNQPQHF.

The chain links TRBV11-2 to TRBJ1-1; D may be TRBD1 (5 bases). There are 19 residues in the CDR3. V lost 3 bases and J 3 bases, leaving 26 bases between the germline ends. Germline V gives CDR1 SGHAT, CDR2 FQNNGV. In DNA form, the CDR3 reads TGTGCCAGCAGCTTTACTCACCAGGGCACGAAGTATGGGGACACTGAAGCTTTCTTT. This sequence encodes CASSFTHQGTKYGDTEAFF.

CDR3 nucleotide sequence: TGTGCCAGCAGCTTAGACAGAGCGTCAGGGAATGAGCAGTTCTTC. Encoded protein: CASSLDRASGNEQFF. The chain couples TRBV6-5 to TRBJ2-1; possibly TRBD1 for D (5 bases). CDR3 length: 15 amino acids. The V gene's germline CDR1 is MNHEY and CDR2 SVGAGI. Deletions cut 6 bases from V and 7 bases from J, with 19 bases between.

The rearrangement uses TRBV5-4 and TRBJ2-2; 10 bases align to TRBD1. Germline values: CDR1 SGHNT, CDR2 YYREEE (reference sequence). The V and J ends lost 3 bases and 4 bases, in that order; junction bases with no gene match: 3. This CDR3 contains 15 residues. The CDR3 loop is CASSSDRGGTGELFF. CDR3 coding DNA: TGTGCCAGCAGCTCGGACAGGGGGGGCACCGGGGAGCTGTTTTTT. The full variable domain, its missing parts supplied by reference TRBV5-4 and TRBJ2-2, is ETGVTQSPTHLIKTRGQQVTLRCSSQSGHNTVSWYQQALGQGPQFIFQYYREEENGRGNFPPRFSGLQFPNYSSELNVNALELDDSALYLCASSSDRGGTGELFFGEGSRLTVL.

This clone was counted a few times. The rearrangement joins TRBV9 to TRBJ1-3; 7 nucleotides align to TRBD1. The trim removed 3 bases at V and 0 bases at J, leaving 9 bases unmatched. Germline CDR1 and CDR2: SGDLS and YYNGEE. This CDR3 contains 17 residues. The CDR3 DNA is TGTGCCAGCAGCGCGAGGGACAGCTTCTTCTCTGGAAACACCATATATTTT. Encoded protein: CASSARDSFFSGNTIYF.

The genes are TRBV14 and TRBJ2-3; TRBD2 aligns across 9 bases. CDR1 and CDR2 from the germline V gene are SGHDN and FVKESK. This CDR3 contains 15 residues. V shed 4 bases and J 1 base; nucleotides not matched to a gene: 3. DNA for the CDR3: TGTGCCAGCAGCCTTGGCGGGGGGGGCACAGATACGCAGTATTTT. Protein product: CASSLGGGGTDTQYF.

This clone is a singleton in its sample. This rearrangement joins TRBV6-6 to TRBJ1-6; no definite D call. The CDR3 is 13 amino acids. Trimming removed 9 bases at V and 0 bases at J, with 6 bases between. The germline V gene has CDR1 MNHNY and CDR2 SVGAGI (reference sequence). For the CDR3, the DNA is TGTGCCAGTAGGAGCTCCTATAATTCACCCCTCCACTTT. Translation gives CASRSSYNSPLHF.

CDR3 bases: TGCGCCAGCAGCCAAGAACAGAACACCGGGGAGCTGTTTTTT. Its protein product is CASSQEQNTGELFF. This chain uses TRBV4-3 with TRBJ2-2; unclear D gene. From germline, CDR1 is LGHNA and CDR2 YSLEER. With 0 bases removed from V and 1 base from J, the gap between germline ends came to 3 bases. The CDR3 has 14 amino acids.

V and J are TRBV15 and TRBJ1-5; D gene ambiguous. The CDR3 is 15 residues long. Trimming removed 4 bases from V and 4 bases from J, with 14 bases in between. In germline, CDR1 is LNHNV, CDR2 YYDKDF (reference sequence). CDR3 bases: TGTGCCACCAGCATAGCATCCTCGGAAAATCAGCCCCAGCATTTT. Its translation is CATSIASSENQPQHF. Full variable domain (remainder filled in from reference TRBV15 and TRBJ1-5): DAMVIQNPRYQVTQFGKPVTLSCSQTLNHNVMYWYQQKSSQAPKLLFHYYDKDFNNEADTPDNFQSRRPNTSFCFLDIRSPGLGDTAMYLCATSIASSENQPQHFGDGTRLSIL.

The V gene is TRBV4-3, the J gene TRBJ1-2; 9 nucleotides align to TRBD1. Germline lookup yields CDR1 LGHNA and CDR2 YSLEER. The CDR3 contains 18 residues. V lost 0 bases to trimming and J lost 4 bases; unmatched junction nucleotides: 12. The CDR3 bases are TGCGCCAGCAGCCAAGAAACCGGGACAGGGTTGGTGGGCTATGGCTACACCTTC. Protein sequence: CASSQETGTGLVGYGYTF.

The chain recombines TRBV7-8 with TRBJ2-7; D unresolved. The CDR3 contains 18 residues. V was trimmed by 5 bases and J by 2 bases, leaving 25 bases between them. Germline CDR1 reads SGHVS; CDR2 reads FQNEAQ. The CDR3 DNA reads as TGTGCCAGCAGCCCAGGTGTGAGAAGTTCCCCCGGCCCCTACGAGCAGTACTTC. This translates into CASSPGVRSSPGPYEQYF.

The chain is built from TRBV19 and TRBJ2-1; D gene uncertain. In germline, CDR1 is LNHDA, CDR2 SQIVND (reference sequence). Between the trimmed V and J ends, which lost 1 base and 3 bases, there was a span of 10 bases. CDR3 size: 15 residues. The CDR3 DNA reads as TGTGCCAGTAGTATAGGGGCAGGTTTCTACAATGAGCAGTTCTTC. Translation: CASSIGAGFYNEQFF.

The chain uses TRBV19 and TRBJ2-2; D is unclear. There are 16 residues in the CDR3. Trimming took off 2 bases at V and 5 bases at J, with 15 bases between the two ends. Germline V gives CDR1 LNHDA, CDR2 SQIVND (reference sequence). CDR3 coding DNA: TGTGCCAGTAGTATACTAGGTGGTGGGTCGACCGGGGAGCTGTTTTTT. It translates to CASSILGGGSTGELFF. The full variable domain, its missing parts supplied by reference TRBV19 and TRBJ2-2, is DGGITQSPKYLFRKEGQNVTLSCEQNLNHDAMYWYRQDPGQGLRLIYYSQIVNDFQKGDIAEGYSVSREKKESFPLTVTSAQKNPTAFYLCASSILGGGSTGELFFGEGSRLTVL.

The rearrangement uses TRBV6-6 and TRBJ2-1; the match to TRBD2 covers 14 bases. J was trimmed by 9 bases and V by 4 bases; bases with no gene match: 8. Germline assignment: CDR1 MNHNY and CDR2 SVGAGI (reference sequence). CDR3 length equals 16 residues. The DNA for the CDR3 is TGTGCCAGCAGTTTGACTAGCGGGGGGGCATTAGGTGAGCAGTTCTTC. Its protein product is CASSLTSGGALGEQFF.

The chain couples TRBV30 to TRBJ1-1; no firm D call. CDR1 and CDR2 from the germline V gene are GTSNPN and SVGIG (reference sequence). CDR3 length: 13 amino acids. V shed 0 bases and J shed 0 bases, with 5 bases lying between them. CDR3 loop: CAWSVSVNTEAFF. The CDR3 DNA reads as TGTGCCTGGAGTGTTTCTGTGAACACTGAAGCTTTCTTT.

V is TRBV5-4 and J is TRBJ1-6; 7 bases align to TRBD1. The length of the CDR3 is 14 residues. The germline V gene has CDR1 SGHNT and CDR2 YYREEE (reference sequence). J gave up 10 bases and V 4 bases, and 8 bases lay outside the gene matches. The CDR3 DNA reads TGTGCCAGCAGCACCGGGACAGTGATCTCACCCCTCCACTTT. The encoded protein is CASSTGTVISPLHF.

This clone was seen a handful of times. The rearrangement joins TRBV5-1 to TRBJ1-3, with 7 bases matching TRBD1. Looked up from germline, CDR1 is SGHRS and CDR2 is YFSETQ. This CDR3 is 16 amino acids long. The trim removed 4 bases at V and 0 bases at J, leaving 7 bases unmatched. CDR3 region: CASSVTGSSSGNTIYF. The CDR3 bases are TGCGCCAGCAGCGTGACAGGGTCCAGCTCTGGAAACACCATATATTTT.

The chain carries TRBV11-2 and TRBJ1-6, with 7 positions matching TRBD1. V gave up 1 base and J gave up 0 bases; unmatched junction bases: 6. CDR1 and CDR2 (germline): SGHAT, FQNNGV. The CDR3 covers 18 residues. The CDR3 reads CASSLVGTASSYNSPLHF. CDR3 bases: TGTGCCAGCAGCTTAGTAGGGACAGCGAGCTCCTATAATTCACCCCTCCACTTT.

V is TRBV6-5 and J is TRBJ1-3; 10 bases agree with TRBD1. CDR1 is MNHEY and CDR2 is SVGAGI in the germline V gene. With 2 bases clipped from V and 4 bases from J, the junction kept 2 bases outside the gene matches. The CDR3 covers 15 residues. DNA for the CDR3: TGTGCCAGCAGTTACGGGACAGGGGACGGAAACACCATATATTTT. Amino acid sequence: CASSYGTGDGNTIYF.

J is TRBJ1-4 and V is TRBV6-6, with 7 bases identical to TRBD1. CDR1 is MNHNY and CDR2 is SVGAGI in the germline V gene (reference sequence). There are 14 residues in the CDR3. The J segment lost 3 bases and the V segment lost 5 bases, leaving 3 bases of the junction unmatched. In nucleotides, the CDR3 is TGTGCCAGCAGTCCGGGACAGCCTAATGAAAAACTGTTTTTT. Translation: CASSPGQPNEKLFF.

The chain combines TRBV11-3 with TRBJ2-3, with D possibly being TRBD1 (6 bases). Trimming cost V 0 bases and J 4 bases, with 23 bases left between them. The CDR3 loop spans 19 amino acids. Looked up from germline, CDR1 is SGHNT and CDR2 is YENEEA. The CDR3 sequence: CASSLDWERDIKGADTQYF. The CDR3, as DNA: TGTGCCAGCAGCTTAGATTGGGAGAGGGACATTAAGGGGGCAGATACGCAGTATTTT.

The chain joins TRBV30 to TRBJ2-7, with TRBD1 matching over 8 bases. Germline V lookup: CDR1 GTSNPN, CDR2 SVGIG (reference sequence). The J segment lost 9 bases and the V segment lost 0 bases, leaving 7 bases of the junction unmatched. The CDR3 spans 13 residues. The CDR3 sequence is CAWSVGQGVGQYF. CDR3 sequence (DNA): TGTGCCTGGAGTGTCGGACAGGGTGTAGGGCAGTACTTC. The whole variable domain, remainder taken from reference TRBV30 and TRBJ2-7, is SQTIHQWPATLVQPVGSPLSLECTVEGTSNPNLYWYRQAAGRGLQLLFYSVGIGQISSEVPQNLSASRPQDRQFILSSKKLLLSDSGFYLCAWSVGQGVGQYFGPGTRLTVT.

V gene TRBV5-4 combines with J gene TRBJ2-7; 8 bases match TRBD1. CDR1 is SGHNT, CDR2 YYREEE, per germline (reference sequence). The CDR3 totals 15 residues. V lost 0 bases, J lost 5 bases, and 7 bases stayed unmatched. The CDR3 is CASSLGLDREHEQYF. CDR3 DNA sequence: TGTGCCAGCAGCTTGGGGTTGGACAGGGAACACGAGCAGTACTTC.

This chain connects TRBV18 to TRBJ2-1, with unresolved D. This CDR3 region has 12 residues. Trimming pared 3 bases from V and 9 bases from J, leaving 9 bases between. The germline gives CDR1 KGHSH, CDR2 LQKENI. The CDR3 nucleotides read TGTGCCAGCTCACCCTCGGGTGCTGAGCAGTTCTTC. Amino acids: CASSPSGAEQFF.

The chain uses TRBV2 and TRBJ1-2; 10 bases match TRBD1. The junction had 7 bases not matched to a gene; V was cut back by 4 bases and J by 5 bases. Germline V gives CDR1 SNHLY, CDR2 FYNNEI. The CDR3 has 15 amino acids. The CDR3 here is CASSVMGQGRYGYTF. CDR3 coding DNA: TGTGCCAGCAGTGTGATGGGACAGGGGCGGTATGGCTACACCTTC.

The gene calls are TRBV12-1 and TRBJ2-5; TRBD2, the table's D call, was not compared with the DNA. TRBV12-1 is termed a pseudogene. This CDR3 has 15 residues. The DNA for the CDR3 is TGTGCCAGCAGCTTTCAGTCCGGGGTCGAAGAGACCCAGTACTTC. Translation: CASSFQSGVEETQYF.